What follows is one T cell receptor (beta chain) and its context. Antigen unknown. These data belong to a study of T-cell reconstitution after alpha-beta-depleted transplantation in children. General study results and limits: At around two months after transplant, the alpha-beta T cells were reportedly derived from several hundred expanded clones that came from non-depleted graft cells.

A library of TCRbeta sequences, prepared with unique molecular identifiers, was generated. TCRdb independently ran MiXCR on the PCR reads; one entry per CDR3 protein. The table lists fewer than 750,000 distinct CDR3 sequences, 20% to 30% of them singletons. The source of this sequence is a boy younger than two with Wiskott-Aldrich syndrome, due to receive a stem cell transplant. The material was PBMCs, obtained before TCRalphabeta/CD19-depleted stem cell transplant.

The CDR3 DNA reads as TGTGCCAGCAGTCGGTTAGGGAATGGCTACACCTTC. Translation: CASSRLGNGYTF. The rearrangement links TRBV6-6 to TRBJ1-2; D unresolved. Germline CDR1 MNHNY, CDR2 SVGAGI (reference sequence). Trimming pared 5 bases from V and 6 bases from J, leaving 10 bases between. The CDR3 sequence is 12 residues long.